What follows are 13 T cell receptor beta chains derived from one specimen sequenced in a study of cytomegalovirus exposure and HLA in healthy donors. Use of 60 Vbeta and 13 Jbeta primers characterized the PCR. Measured with immunoSEQ multiplex PCR; TCRdb has only the in-frame clones, and not every one. Of tens of thousands of clones listed, around 77% were seen once; the top ten hold more than 3%. The sample taken for sequencing was PBMCs. The source of these receptors is a middle-aged woman in good health and CMV-seropositive.

V and J are TRBV4-1 and TRBJ1-1; D remains ambiguous. V lost 1 base to trimming and J lost 3 bases, with 9 bases between them. Germline V lookup: CDR1 MGHRA, CDR2 YSYEKL. The CDR3 is 14 amino acids. The CDR3 DNA is TGCGCCAGCAGCCAAGCCACCGCGTACACTGAAGCTTTCTTT. Its protein is CASSQATAYTEAFF.

V gene TRBV5-6 combines with J gene TRBJ2-1; D perhaps matches TRBD1 (6 bases). CDR1 SGHDT and CDR2 YYEEEE come from the germline V gene. The CDR3 contains 13 residues. V was cut by 0 bases and J by 8 bases, with 9 bases left in between. The CDR3 DNA follows: TGTGCCAGCAGCTTGGTGACAGGCGATGAGCAGTTCTTC. It yields the protein CASSLVTGDEQFF.

Here the CDR3 reads CASSLDPGGAKNIQYF. The CDR3 DNA is TGTGCCAGCAGCTTAGATCCGGGGGGAGCCAAAAACATTCAGTACTTC. V gene TRBV11-2 combines with J gene TRBJ2-4, with 7 bases that match TRBD2. Germline CDR1 reads SGHAT; CDR2 reads FQNNGV. The CDR3 extends over 16 amino acids. V was pared by 0 bases and J by 0 bases, with 2 bases of the junction left unmatched.

The chain couples TRBV4-3 to TRBJ1-1; D may be TRBD1 (5 bases). CDR1 is LGHNA, CDR2 YSLEER, per germline. The germline V and J ends were trimmed by 0 bases and 4 bases, with 6 bases remaining between them. This CDR3 spans 13 amino acids. The DNA of the CDR3 is TGCGCCAGCAGCCAAGAAGGGGTCACTGAAGCTTTCTTT. Its translation: CASSQEGVTEAFF.

The DNA of the CDR3 is TGTGCCAGCAGCCTACGACAGTACAATGAGCAGTTCTTC. Its protein product is CASSLRQYNEQFF. V usage is TRBV7-2 and J usage is TRBJ2-1; tentative D call: TRBD1 (5 bases). Germline V gives CDR1 SGHTA, CDR2 FQGNSA. Deletions cut 5 bases from V and 4 bases from J, with 9 bases between. This CDR3 region has 13 residues.

The V and J genes are TRBV11-3 and TRBJ1-1; D gene ambiguous. CDR1 SGHNT and CDR2 YENEEA come from the germline V gene. Trimming took off 0 bases at V and 1 base at J, with 6 bases between the two ends. The CDR3 has 14 amino acids. CDR3 DNA sequence: TGTGCCAGCAGCTTAGATAGTGGGAACACTGAAGCTTTCTTT. Translation gives CASSLDSGNTEAFF.

The V and J genes are TRBV27 and TRBJ2-5; TRBD1 matches 7 bases. This CDR3 has 14 residues. Losses at the gene ends were 5 bases for V and 1 base for J; bases not matched to a gene: 4. The germline CDR1 and CDR2 sequences are MNHEY and SMNVEV (reference sequence). The CDR3 spells CASSRRQGQETQYF. CDR3 coding DNA: TGTGCCAGCAGTCGACGACAGGGCCAAGAGACCCAGTACTTC.

This chain links TRBV2 with TRBJ2-1; perhaps TRBD2 as D (5 bases). Germline values: CDR1 SNHLY, CDR2 FYNNEI. The ends were cut back, 3 bases at V and 6 bases at J, with 9 bases in the middle. The CDR3 sequence is 13 residues long. CDR3 amino acids: CASSDGIRNEQFF. For the CDR3, the DNA is TGTGCCAGCAGTGACGGGATTCGCAATGAGCAGTTCTTC.

The rearrangement joins TRBV18 to TRBJ2-5; D is perhaps TRBD1 (6 bases). Germline CDR1 is KGHSH and CDR2 is LQKENI. The CDR3 consists of 16 residues. Trimming stripped 3 bases from V and 2 bases from J, with 16 bases between. The CDR3 nucleotides are TGTGCCAGCTCACCCACAGGTCGGCAGGGGCAAGAGACCCAGTACTTC. Protein: CASSPTGRQGQETQYF. Using reference TRBV18 and TRBJ2-5 for the parts outside the CDR3, the full variable domain is NAGVMQNPRHLVRRRGQEARLRCSPMKGHSHVYWYRQLPEEGLKFMVYLQKENIIDESGMPKERFSAEFPKEGPSILRIQQVVRGDSAAYFCASSPTGRQGQETQYFGPGTRLLVL.

The chain employs TRBV7-9 and TRBJ1-2, with TRBD1 matching 8 bases. Per germline, CDR1 SEHNR and CDR2 FQNEAQ (reference sequence). V lost 3 bases, J lost 5 bases, and 8 bases stayed unmatched. This CDR3 is 15 amino acids long. This CDR3 is CASSLSGGKGYGYTF. The CDR3 nucleotides read TGTGCCAGCAGCTTGTCAGGGGGCAAAGGGTATGGCTACACCTTC. Variable domain in full (rest from reference TRBV7-9 and TRBJ1-2): DTGVSQNPRHKITKRGQNVTFRCDPISEHNRLYWYRQTLGQGPEFLTYFQNEAQLEKSRLLSDRFSAERPKGSFSTLEIQRTEQGDSAMYLCASSLSGGKGYGYTFGSGTRLTVV.

This sequence joins TRBV10-1 and TRBJ2-7; 9 nucleotides align to TRBD1. J was trimmed by 7 bases and V by 5 bases; bases with no gene match: 12. Germline loops: CDR1 WNHNN, CDR2 SYGVQD (reference sequence). There are 15 residues in the CDR3. The CDR3 bases are TGCGCCAGCAGTCTGGACAGGGGATTACAGGGGGAGCAGTACTTC. It encodes CASSLDRGLQGEQYF.

This sequence joins TRBV5-8 and TRBJ2-5; 9 positions agree with TRBD1. The J call could be wrong; TRBJ2-7 is a better fit for the DNA end. The CDR3 has 13 amino acids. CDR1 is SGHTS, CDR2 YDEGEE, per germline. CDR3 bases: TGTGCCAGCAGCCGGGACAGGGACCGCGAGCAGTACTTC. Protein sequence: CASSRDRDREQYF.

J is TRBJ2-3 and V is TRBV4-1; TRBD2 aligns across 12 bases. Germline V CDR1 and CDR2: MGHRA, YSYEKL. The CDR3 runs 19 residues. The trim removed 0 bases at V and 4 bases at J, leaving 11 bases unmatched. CDR3 nucleotide sequence: TGCGCCAGCAGCCAAGATGGGCTAGCGGGGGGGCGGAGCGCAGATACGCAGTATTTT. This sequence encodes CASSQDGLAGGRSADTQYF.